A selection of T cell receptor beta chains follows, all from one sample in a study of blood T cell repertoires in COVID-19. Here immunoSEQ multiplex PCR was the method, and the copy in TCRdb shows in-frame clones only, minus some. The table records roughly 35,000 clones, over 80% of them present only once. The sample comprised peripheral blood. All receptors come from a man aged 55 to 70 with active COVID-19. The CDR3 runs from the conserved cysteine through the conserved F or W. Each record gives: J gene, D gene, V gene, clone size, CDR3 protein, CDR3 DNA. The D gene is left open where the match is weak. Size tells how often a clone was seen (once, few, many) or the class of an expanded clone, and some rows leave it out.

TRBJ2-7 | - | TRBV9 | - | CASSHGGISYEQYF | TGTGCCAGCAGTCACGGCGGGATCTCCTACGAGCAGTACTTC
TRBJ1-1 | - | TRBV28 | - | CASSIQGRDTEAFF | TGTGCCAGCAGTATACAGGGTCGTGATACTGAAGCTTTCTTT
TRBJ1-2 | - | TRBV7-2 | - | CASRKTAGGGYTF | TGTGCCAGCAGGAAAACGGCAGGTGGGGGCTACACCTTC
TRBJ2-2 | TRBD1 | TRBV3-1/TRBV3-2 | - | CASSQYDRENTGELFF | TGTGCCAGCAGCCAATACGACAGGGAAAACACCGGGGAGCTGTTTTTT
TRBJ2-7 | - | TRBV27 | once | CASSFGQGSVQYF | TGTGCCAGCAGTTTTGGGCAGGGGTCAGTGCAGTACTTC
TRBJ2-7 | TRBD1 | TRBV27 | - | CASSPAGTGAYEQYF | TGTGCCAGCAGTCCAGCCGGGACAGGGGCGTACGAGCAGTACTTC
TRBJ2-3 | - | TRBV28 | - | CASRTGYWSTDTQYF | TGTGCCAGCAGAACAGGGTATTGGAGCACAGATACGCAGTATTTT
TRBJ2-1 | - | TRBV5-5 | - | CASSMPWRASYNEQFF | TGTGCCAGCAGCATGCCGTGGCGGGCCTCCTACAATGAGCAGTTCTTC
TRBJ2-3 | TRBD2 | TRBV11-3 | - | CASSLGAGAFTDTQYF | TGTGCCAGCAGCTTAGGAGCGGGAGCTTTTACAGATACGCAGTATTTT
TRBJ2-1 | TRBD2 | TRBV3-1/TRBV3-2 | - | CASSSVAGNEQFF | TGTGCCAGCAGCTCCGTAGCGGGTAATGAGCAGTTCTTC
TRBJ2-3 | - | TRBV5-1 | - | CASSPEPTGIYTDTQYF | TGCGCCAGCAGCCCGGAACCAACAGGGATATACACAGATACGCAGTATTTT
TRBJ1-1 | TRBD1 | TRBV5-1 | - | CASSSGTGGITEAFF | TGCGCCAGCAGCTCAGGTACAGGGGGTATTACTGAAGCTTTCTTT
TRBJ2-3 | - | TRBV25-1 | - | CASSEAGATDTQYF | TGTGCCAGCAGTGAAGCTGGAGCCACAGATACGCAGTATTTT
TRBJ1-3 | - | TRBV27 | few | CASSPQGAGNTIYF | TGTGCCAGCAGTCCCCAGGGTGCTGGAAACACCATATATTTT
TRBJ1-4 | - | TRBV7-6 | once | CASSFRLATNEKLFF | TGTGCCAGCAGCTTCCGACTAGCAACTAATGAAAAACTGTTTTTT
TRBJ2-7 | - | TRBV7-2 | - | CASSYGLYEQYF | TGTGCCAGCAGCTACGGACTCTACGAGCAGTACTTC
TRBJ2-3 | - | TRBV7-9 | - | CASSLDGGTDTQYF | TGTGCCAGCAGCTTAGATGGAGGCACAGATACGCAGTATTTT
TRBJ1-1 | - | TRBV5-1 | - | CASSLGAEAFF | TGCGCCAGCAGCTTGGGCGCTGAAGCTTTCTTT
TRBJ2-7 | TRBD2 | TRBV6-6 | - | CASSPGLAGSYEQYF | TGTGCCAGCAGTCCCGGACTAGCGGGCTCCTACGAGCAGTACTTC
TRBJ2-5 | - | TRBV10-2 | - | CASSRYQETQYF | TGCGCCAGCAGCCGGTACCAAGAGACCCAGTACTTC
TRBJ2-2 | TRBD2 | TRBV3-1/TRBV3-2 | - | CASSQGLAGRDTGELFF | TGTGCCAGCAGCCAGGGACTAGCGGGAAGGGACACCGGGGAGCTGTTTTTT
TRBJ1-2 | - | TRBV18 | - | CASSRDTRYGYTF | TGTGCCAGCTCACGGGACACACGGTATGGCTACACCTTC
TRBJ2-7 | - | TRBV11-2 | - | CASSIGSGYEQYF | TGTGCCAGCAGCATTGGTAGCGGCTACGAGCAGTACTTC
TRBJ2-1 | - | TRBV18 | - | CASSPYRDHNEQFF | TGTGCCAGCTCACCATACCGGGATCACAATGAGCAGTTCTTC
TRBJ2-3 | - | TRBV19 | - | CASSTSLGTDTQYF | TGTGCCAGTAGTACTTCCCTAGGCACAGATACGCAGTATTTT
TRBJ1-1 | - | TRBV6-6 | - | CASSYQGWTEAFF | TGTGCCAGCAGTTACCAGGGTTGGACTGAAGCTTTCTTT
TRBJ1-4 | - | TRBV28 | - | CASTQRGEKLFF | TGTGCCAGCACCCAAAGGGGTGAAAAACTGTTTTTT
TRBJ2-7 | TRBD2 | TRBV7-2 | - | CASSLVGLAVLMYF | TGTGCCAGCAGCTTAGTGGGACTAGCGGTTCTTATGTACTTC
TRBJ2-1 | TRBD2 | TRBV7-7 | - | CASSPIPLAGYGNEQFF | TGTGCCAGCAGCCCTATCCCGTTAGCGGGATACGGCAATGAGCAGTTCTTC
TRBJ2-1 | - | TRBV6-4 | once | CASSDSSTGKRTEQFF | TGTGCCAGCAGTGACTCGAGTACAGGGAAAAGAACTGAGCAGTTCTTC
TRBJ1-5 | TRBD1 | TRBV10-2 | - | CASSEGTGIYQPQHF | TGCGCCAGCAGTGAAGGGACAGGGATATATCAGCCCCAGCATTTT
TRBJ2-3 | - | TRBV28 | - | CAHSPDIGTEWRTQYF | TGTGCCCATTCACCGGACATTGGGACTGAATGGCGTACGCAGTATTTT
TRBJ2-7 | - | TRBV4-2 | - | CASSQEARSYEQYF | TGTGCCAGCAGCCAAGAGGCCAGGTCCTACGAGCAGTACTTC